These 4 T cell receptor beta chains originate from one sample sequenced in a study of cytomegalovirus exposure and HLA in healthy donors. The PCR used 60 Vbeta and 13 Jbeta primers. TCRdb's copy holds only in-frame clones and misses some; the assay was immunoSEQ multiplex PCR. Among under 200,000 clones, 80% to 85% were seen once, and the ten largest hold approximately 1.9%. The sequencing input was PBMCs. These TCRs come from a man aged 18 to 35 in good health and CMV-seronegative.

This chain connects TRBV29-1 to TRBJ2-1; D might be TRBD2 (6 bases). Germline V CDR1 and CDR2: SQVTM, ANQGSEA. The CDR3 consists of 17 residues. Trimming shortened V by 6 bases and J by 1 base, and 22 bases separated the two germline ends. The CDR3 sequence is CSVERWGTEGSYNEQFF. CDR3 bases: TGCAGCGTCGAACGGTGGGGGACGGAGGGTTCCTACAATGAGCAGTTCTTC.

This clone was counted a few times. The CDR3 loop reads CASGLMIGQGYTEAFF. The CDR3, as DNA: TGTGCTAGTGGTTTGATGATAGGACAGGGTTACACTGAAGCTTTCTTT. The rearrangement uses TRBV12-5 and TRBJ1-1; 8 bases fit TRBD1. Germline trimming cut 2 bases from V and 3 bases from J; bases unmatched to any gene: 8. CDR3 length: 16 amino acids. Germline assignment: CDR1 LGHNT and CDR2 FRNRAP.

The rearrangement links TRBV9 to TRBJ2-3, with 8 bases aligning to TRBD2. Per germline, CDR1 SGDLS and CDR2 YYNGEE. V trimming: 3 bases; J trimming: 5 bases; junction bases outside the gene matches: 2. The CDR3 runs to 13 residues. Here the CDR3 reads CASSGAGGDTQYF. CDR3 in DNA: TGTGCCAGCAGCGGCGCGGGGGGAGATACGCAGTATTTT. Full variable domain (remainder filled in from reference TRBV9 and TRBJ2-3): DSGVTQTPKHLITATGQRVTLRCSPRSGDLSVYWYQQSLDQGLQFLIQYYNGEERAKGNILERFSAQQFPDLHSELNLSSLELGDSALYFCASSGAGGDTQYFGPGTRLTVL.

Note on this clone: At one end the junction does not follow the germline gene, possibly because of a read error. This same CDR3 is encoded by further DNA sequences in the sample. The chain is built from TRBV30 and TRBJ2-3; 11 nucleotides match TRBD2. This CDR3 region has 15 residues. CDR1 is GTSNPN, CDR2 SVGIG, per germline (reference sequence). In DNA form, the CDR3 reads TGCGCCTGGAGTGCTAGCGGGGGGCCATGGGATACGCAGTATTTT. Translated: CAWSASGGPWDTQYF.